This TCR beta chain originates from a study of T cells in Graves' hyperthyroidism and ophthalmopathy. V gave up 4 bases and J gave up 2 bases, with 18 bases separating them. The CDR3 extends over 16 amino acids. Germline loops: CDR1 SGHDN, CDR2 FVKESK. Clinical symptoms, serum thyroxine and TRAb, thyroid ultrasound and orbital computed tomography together formed the diagnostic basis. Amplification yielded TCR beta CDR3 regions, with RNA transcripts as the source. The primer set for the first-round RT-PCR of the TCR CDR3 was HTBI. TCRdb called the multiplex PCR reads again in MiXCR, with one record for every CDR3 protein. The sample holds some 420,000 distinct CDR3 sequences, roughly 15% seen once.

The sequence came from a woman aged 18-30 years with Graves' hyperthyroidism. Specimen: blood. This chain uses TRBV14 with TRBJ2-7; weak D call: TRBD2 (5 bases). DNA of the CDR3: TGTGCCAGCAGCCTTAGAGCGGAGTACTCTACCTACGAGCAGTACTTC. Its protein is CASSLRAEYSTYEQYF.